The present T cell receptor (beta chain) was sequenced within a study of regulatory T cells in long-lasting Graves disease. General observations from the study: Persistent Graves' patients showed less TCR diversity than newly diagnosed patients showed.

Stated time point: newly diagnosed GD, antithyroid drugs for less than 3 months. Making the TCR library involved RNA that had been extracted from PBMCs. The CDR3 spans 16 residues. V dropped 3 bases and J dropped 9; count of bases not matched to a gene: 11. Germline lookup yields CDR1 SGHNT and CDR2 YYREEE (reference sequence). In building TCR beta libraries, iRepertoire HTBI primers were used together with Arm-PCR of CDR3 regions. TCRdb reprocessed the multiplex PCR reads via MiXCR and lists one record per CDR3 protein. The table shows about 530,000 distinct CDR3 sequences, with 15% to 20% occurring only once. Note on this clonotype: Antigen unknown.

The sample was also reused in another study, on T cells in Graves' hyperthyroidism and ophthalmopathy. As that report states: Diagnostic decisions used clinical symptoms, serum thyroxine and TRAb, thyroid ultrasound and orbital computed tomography.

The chain joins TRBV5-4 to TRBJ1-6; 8 bases map to TRBD1. This TCR derives from a woman in her forties or fifties with Graves disease. The source was peripheral blood mononuclear cells (PBMCs), collected at new diagnosis, from a patient treated with antithyroid drugs. This chain's CDR3 is CASSSRTGPFVSPLHF. CDR3 in DNA: TGTGCCAGCAGCTCTAGGACAGGGCCCTTTGTTTCACCCCTCCACTTT.